This T cell receptor (beta chain) was found in a study of T cells in Graves' hyperthyroidism and ophthalmopathy. Background on the study: Blood from the periphery was taken at initial diagnosis, before any treatment. Study-level findings and limits: In blood, most of the thyroid clonotypes expanded above 0.001 were also present.

With regard to this clonotype: Its antigen remains unknown.

TCR beta CDR3 region amplification was performed from RNA transcripts. TCR CDR3 regions were first amplified by RT-PCR with HTBI primers. One entry per CDR3 protein, called by TCRdb with MiXCR from the multiplex PCR reads. The top ten hold 40% of the sample, which has over 350,000 distinct CDR3 sequences, 15% to 20% seen once. This CDR3 has 11 amino acids. Germline CDR1 and CDR2: LNHDA and SQIVND (reference sequence). V gave up 7 bases and J gave up 5 bases, with 8 bases separating them. This sequence was found in a man in his late teens or twenties with Graves' ophthalmopathy. The chain couples TRBV19 to TRBJ1-1; D remains unclear. Sequenced material: blood. Written as DNA, the CDR3 is TGTGCCAGTATTATGGGAACTGAAGCTTTCTTT. Protein product: CASIMGTEAFF.